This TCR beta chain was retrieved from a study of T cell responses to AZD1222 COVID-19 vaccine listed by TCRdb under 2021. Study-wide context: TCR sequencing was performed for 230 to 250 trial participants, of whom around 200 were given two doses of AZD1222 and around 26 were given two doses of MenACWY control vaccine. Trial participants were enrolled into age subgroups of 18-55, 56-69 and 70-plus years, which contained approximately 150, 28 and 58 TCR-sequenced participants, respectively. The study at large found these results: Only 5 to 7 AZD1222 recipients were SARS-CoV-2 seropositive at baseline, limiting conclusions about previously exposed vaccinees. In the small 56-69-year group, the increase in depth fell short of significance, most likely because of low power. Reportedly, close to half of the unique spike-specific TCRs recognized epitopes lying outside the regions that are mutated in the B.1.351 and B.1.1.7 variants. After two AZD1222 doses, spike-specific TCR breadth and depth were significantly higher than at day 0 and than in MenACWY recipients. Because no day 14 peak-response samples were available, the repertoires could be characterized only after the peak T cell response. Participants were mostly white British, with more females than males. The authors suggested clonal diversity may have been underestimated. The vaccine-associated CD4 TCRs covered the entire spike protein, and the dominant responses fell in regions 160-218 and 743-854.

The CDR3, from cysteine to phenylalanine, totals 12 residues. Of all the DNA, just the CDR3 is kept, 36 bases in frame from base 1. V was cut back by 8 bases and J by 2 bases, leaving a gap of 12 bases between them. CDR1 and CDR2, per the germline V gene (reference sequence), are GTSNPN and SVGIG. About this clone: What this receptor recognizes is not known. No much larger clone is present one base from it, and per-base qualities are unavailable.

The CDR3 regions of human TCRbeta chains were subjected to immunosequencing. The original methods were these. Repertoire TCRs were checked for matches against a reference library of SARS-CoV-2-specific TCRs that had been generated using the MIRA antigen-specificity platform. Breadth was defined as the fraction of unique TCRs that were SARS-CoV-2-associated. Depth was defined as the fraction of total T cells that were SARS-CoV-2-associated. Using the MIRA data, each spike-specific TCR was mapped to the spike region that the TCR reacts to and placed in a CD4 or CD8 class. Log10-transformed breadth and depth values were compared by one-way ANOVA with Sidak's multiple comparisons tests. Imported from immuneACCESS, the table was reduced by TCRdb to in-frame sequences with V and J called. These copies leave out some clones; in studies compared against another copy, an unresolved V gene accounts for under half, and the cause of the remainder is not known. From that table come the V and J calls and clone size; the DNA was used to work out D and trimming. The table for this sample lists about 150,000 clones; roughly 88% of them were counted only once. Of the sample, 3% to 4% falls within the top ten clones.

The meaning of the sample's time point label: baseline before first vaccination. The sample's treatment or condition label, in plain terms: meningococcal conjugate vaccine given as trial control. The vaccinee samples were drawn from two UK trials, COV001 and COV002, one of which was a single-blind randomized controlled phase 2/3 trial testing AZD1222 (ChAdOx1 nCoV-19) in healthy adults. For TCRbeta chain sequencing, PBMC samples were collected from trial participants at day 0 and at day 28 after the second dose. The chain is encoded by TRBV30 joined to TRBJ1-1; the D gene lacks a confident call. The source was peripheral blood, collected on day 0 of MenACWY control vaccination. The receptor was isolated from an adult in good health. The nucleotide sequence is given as TGTGCCGGCGGACGGATAAACACTGAAGCTTTCTTT. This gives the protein CAGGRINTEAFF.